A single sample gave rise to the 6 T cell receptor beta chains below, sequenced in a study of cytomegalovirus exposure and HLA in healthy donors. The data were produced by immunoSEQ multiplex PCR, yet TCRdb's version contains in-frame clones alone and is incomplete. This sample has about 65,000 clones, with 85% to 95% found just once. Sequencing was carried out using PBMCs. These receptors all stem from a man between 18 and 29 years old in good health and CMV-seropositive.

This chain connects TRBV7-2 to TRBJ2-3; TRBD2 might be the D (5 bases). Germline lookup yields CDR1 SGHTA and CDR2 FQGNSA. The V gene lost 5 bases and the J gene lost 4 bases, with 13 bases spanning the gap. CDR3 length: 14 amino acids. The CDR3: CASSPNNGADTQYF. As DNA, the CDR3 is TGTGCCAGCAGCCCGAATAACGGGGCAGATACGCAGTATTTT.

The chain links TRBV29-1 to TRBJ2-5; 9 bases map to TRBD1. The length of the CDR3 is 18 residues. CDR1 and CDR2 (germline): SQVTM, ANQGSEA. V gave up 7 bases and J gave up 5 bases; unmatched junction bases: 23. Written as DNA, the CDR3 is TGCAGCGCCGCACGCGGCGTGGGGTGGGACAGGGAGGGTGAGACCCAGTACTTC. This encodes CSAARGVGWDREGETQYF.

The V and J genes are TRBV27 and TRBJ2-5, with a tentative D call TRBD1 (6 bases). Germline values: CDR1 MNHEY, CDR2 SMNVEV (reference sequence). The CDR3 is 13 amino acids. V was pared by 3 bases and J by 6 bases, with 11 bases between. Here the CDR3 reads CASSFITGKTQYF. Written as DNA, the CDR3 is TGTGCCAGCAGTTTTATTACAGGGAAGACCCAGTACTTC.

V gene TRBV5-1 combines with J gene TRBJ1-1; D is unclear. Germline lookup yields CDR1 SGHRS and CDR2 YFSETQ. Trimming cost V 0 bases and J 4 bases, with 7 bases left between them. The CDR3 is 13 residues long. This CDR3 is CASSLVESTEAFF. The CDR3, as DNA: TGCGCCAGCAGCTTGGTAGAGAGCACTGAAGCTTTCTTT.

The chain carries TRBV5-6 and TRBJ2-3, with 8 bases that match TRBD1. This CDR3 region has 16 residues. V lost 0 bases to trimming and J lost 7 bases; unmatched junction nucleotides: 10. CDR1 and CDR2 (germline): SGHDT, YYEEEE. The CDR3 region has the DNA TGTGCCAGCAGCTTGGCGTTCCCGGGACAGGTCAATACGCAGTATTTT. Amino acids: CASSLAFPGQVNTQYF.

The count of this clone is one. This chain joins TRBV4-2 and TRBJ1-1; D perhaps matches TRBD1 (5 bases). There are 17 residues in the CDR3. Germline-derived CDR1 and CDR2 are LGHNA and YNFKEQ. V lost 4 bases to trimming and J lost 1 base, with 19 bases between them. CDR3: CASSPPDIQNRNTEAFF. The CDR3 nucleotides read TGTGCCAGCAGCCCACCGGACATCCAAAACCGGAACACTGAAGCTTTCTTT.